Following are 19 T cell receptor beta chains from one sample sequenced in a study of CD4+ T cells in melanoma. Using immunoSEQ multiplex PCR, the repertoire was profiled, and TCRdb retains in-frame clones only, with some absent. The table shows roughly 16,000 clones, with roughly 76% occurring only once. Sequenced: cells from a culture (not recorded whether cultured in vitro). The receptors derive from a human donor with melanoma.

The rearrangement uses TRBV6-5 and TRBJ1-6; TRBD1 is a possible D gene (5 bases). There are 15 residues in the CDR3. V lost 0 bases, J lost 10 bases, and 13 bases lay in between. Germline V gene data show CDR1 as MNHEY and CDR2 as SVGAGI. CDR3 nucleotide sequence: TGTGCCAGCAGTTACTCGCGTGCAGGGAGATCACCCCTCCACTTT. This codes for CASSYSRAGRSPLHF.

The chain couples TRBV5-1 to TRBJ1-1; TRBD1 matches at 11 bases. The CDR3 runs to 16 residues. CDR1 is SGHRS and CDR2 is YFSETQ in the germline V gene. Trimming at V came to 5 bases and at J to 4 bases, leaving 10 bases not matched to a gene. The CDR3 region has the DNA TGCGCCAGCAGTTTGAAACCCGGGACAGGGGGCACTGAAGCTTTCTTT. Translating gives CASSLKPGTGGTEAFF.

The rearrangement joins TRBV19 to TRBJ1-2, with 8 bases identical to TRBD1. CDR3 length: 14 amino acids. Germline V CDR1 and CDR2: LNHDA, SQIVND (reference sequence). V gave up 3 bases and J gave up 7 bases; unmatched junction bases: 7. The chain's CDR3 is CASSIGQGSAGYTF. The CDR3 DNA reads TGTGCCAGTAGTATTGGACAGGGTTCTGCTGGCTACACCTTC.

There are a few counts of this clone. The chain uses TRBV18 and TRBJ1-5; tentatively, D is TRBD1 (6 bases). CDR1 KGHSH and CDR2 LQKENI come from the germline V gene. This CDR3 contains 17 residues. Trimming took 1 base from V and 0 from J, leaving 13 bases between them. CDR3 sequence reads: CASSPRGQMNSNQPQHF. The DNA of the CDR3 is TGTGCCAGCTCACCACGAGGACAGATGAATAGCAATCAGCCCCAGCATTTT.

The chain joins TRBV2 to TRBJ1-4; TRBD1 aligns across 8 bases. CDR3 size: 13 residues. V lost 8 bases to trimming and J lost 7 bases; unmatched junction nucleotides: 6. Germline V CDR1 and CDR2: SNHLY, FYNNEI. CDR3 residues: CASGDRGPEKLFF. The CDR3, as DNA: TGTGCCAGCGGCGACAGGGGCCCTGAAAAACTGTTTTTT. Together with reference TRBV2 and TRBJ1-4, the CDR3 gives the full variable domain: EPEVTQTPSHQVTQMGQEVILRCVPISNHLYFYWYRQILGQKVEFLVSFYNNEISEKSEIFDDQFSVERPDGSNFTLKIRSTKLEDSAMYFCASGDRGPEKLFFGSGTQLSVL.

This sequence joins TRBV6-6 and TRBJ2-1; D not resolved. In germline, CDR1 is MNHNY, CDR2 SVGAGI (reference sequence). V gave up 0 bases and J gave up 3 bases, with 6 bases separating them. CDR3 length equals 14 residues. Written as DNA, the CDR3 is TGTGCCAGCAGTTACTCTAGGGTCTACAATGAGCAGTTCTTC. This encodes CASSYSRVYNEQFF.

The rearrangement joins TRBV4-1 to TRBJ1-1; D gene unclear. From germline, CDR1 is MGHRA and CDR2 YSYEKL. Deletions cut 4 bases from V and 7 bases from J, with 16 bases between. The CDR3 runs to 14 residues. The CDR3, as DNA: TGCGCCAGCAGCCCTAGTAGTTCCATGGGTGAAGCTTTCTTT. The encoded protein is CASSPSSSMGEAFF.

CDR3 DNA sequence: TGTGCCAGCAGCTTCCTAGCGGGGTCTGGCTATGAGCAGTTCTTC. It specifies CASSFLAGSGYEQFF. The chain has TRBV7-3 and TRBJ2-1, with 9 bases aligning to TRBD2. Per the germline V gene, CDR1 is SGHTA and CDR2 is FQGTGA. The CDR3 runs 15 residues. Trimming took 3 bases from V and 8 from J; bases not matched to a gene: 8.

This clone was counted a few times. The gene calls are TRBV25-1 and TRBJ1-4, with a weak D call TRBD1 (5 bases). The CDR3 loop spans 15 amino acids. V was pared by 6 bases and J by 11 bases, with 22 bases between. CDR1 is MGHDK and CDR2 is SYGVNS in the germline V gene. The CDR3 coding sequence is TGTGCCAGCAGGGGGCAGGGAGGGTCTTCAAGGAAACTGTTTTTT. It specifies CASRGQGGSSRKLFF.

The table lists this clone with a few counts. The chain carries TRBV5-4 and TRBJ1-2; TRBD1 matches at 9 bases. Germline V lookup: CDR1 SGHNT, CDR2 YYREEE (reference sequence). Trimming cost V 1 base and J 4 bases; bases outside gene matches: 5. The CDR3 contains 15 residues. The CDR3 protein is CASSLKGQGSYGYTF. CDR3 nucleotides: TGTGCCAGCAGCTTGAAGGGACAGGGAAGCTATGGCTACACCTTC.

The chain recombines TRBV7-2 with TRBJ1-6; 9 bases line up with TRBD1. V was pared by 5 bases and J by 7 bases, with 6 bases of the junction left unmatched. The CDR3 length is 15 residues. Germline values: CDR1 SGHTA, CDR2 FQGNSA. CDR3 DNA sequence: TGTGCCAGCAGCCCCCGACAGGGGGGAAATTCACCCCTCCACTTT. This encodes CASSPRQGGNSPLHF.

The genes are TRBV6-1 and TRBJ2-7, with D possibly being TRBD2 (6 bases). Germline V gives CDR1 MNHNS, CDR2 SASEGT. The CDR3 extends over 14 amino acids. The germline V and J ends were trimmed by 2 bases and 1 base, with 9 bases remaining between them. As DNA, the CDR3 is TGTGCCAGCAGTGAACTAGCGCGTTCCTACGAGCAGTACTTC. It is translated as CASSELARSYEQYF.

This CDR3 reads CASSEGPDRINEKLFF. CDR3 coding DNA: TGTGCCAGCAGTGAAGGGCCGGACAGAATTAATGAAAAACTGTTTTTT. This chain joins TRBV6-1 and TRBJ1-4, with D maybe TRBD1 (6 bases). From germline, CDR1 is MNHNS and CDR2 SASEGT. The CDR3 length is 16 residues. V lost 1 base, J lost 4 bases, and 13 bases lay in between.

The rearrangement joins TRBV6-1 to TRBJ2-4; D gene uncertain. Germline CDR1 is MNHNS and CDR2 is SASEGT. This CDR3 has 14 amino acids. V was trimmed by 3 bases and J by 6 bases, leaving 12 bases between them. In DNA, the CDR3 is TGTGCCAGCAGTGATCCACGGCCCCGAAACATTCAGTACTTC. Translating it yields CASSDPRPRNIQYF.

The chain combines TRBV6-5 with TRBJ2-1, with 7 bases aligning to TRBD2. The CDR3 covers 14 residues. Germline loops: CDR1 MNHEY, CDR2 SVGAGI. The J segment lost 0 bases and the V segment lost 6 bases, leaving 2 bases of the junction unmatched. In DNA, the CDR3 is TGTGCCAGCAGCTGGGACTACTCCTACAATGAGCAGTTCTTC. Protein sequence: CASSWDYSYNEQFF.

The chain links TRBV7-2 to TRBJ2-1; TRBD2 matches at 7 bases. The germline gives CDR1 SGHTA, CDR2 FQGNSA. This CDR3 is built from 15 residues. V was pared by 6 bases and J by 2 bases, with 7 bases of the junction left unmatched. CDR3 region: CASSGGVTAYNEQFF. The CDR3 region has the DNA TGTGCCAGCAGTGGGGGGGTGACGGCCTACAATGAGCAGTTCTTC. Using reference TRBV7-2 and TRBJ2-1 for the parts outside the CDR3, the full variable domain is GAGVSQSPSNKVTEKGKDVELRCDPISGHTALYWYRQSLGQGLEFLIYFQGNSAPDKSGLPSDRFSAERTGGSVSTLTIQRTQQEDSAVYLCASSGGVTAYNEQFFGPGTRLTVL.

J is TRBJ1-1 and V is TRBV6-1; D not certain. Trimming took off 6 bases at V and 1 base at J, with 9 bases between the two ends. The CDR3 spans 13 residues. Germline-derived CDR1 and CDR2 are MNHNS and SASEGT. The CDR3 coding sequence is TGTGCCAGCAGAACACAGAAGAACACTGAAGCTTTCTTT. Translated: CASRTQKNTEAFF.

The CDR3 spells CASQPRGRVTGELFF. For the CDR3, the DNA is TGTGCCAGCCAGCCGAGGGGCAGGGTTACCGGGGAGCTGTTTTTT. This chain connects TRBV25-1 to TRBJ2-2, with D possibly being TRBD1 or TRBD2 (5 bases each). V lost 8 bases to trimming and J lost 5 bases, with 18 bases between them. The CDR3 has 15 amino acids. Germline V gene sequence: CDR1 MGHDK, CDR2 SYGVNS.

This chain joins TRBV7-9 and TRBJ2-2; D might be TRBD2 (7 bases). This CDR3 has 13 amino acids. CDR1 and CDR2 from the germline V gene are SEHNR and FQNEAQ (reference sequence). Between the trimmed V and J ends, which lost 5 bases and 6 bases, there was a span of 10 bases. As DNA, the CDR3 is TGTGCCAGCAGCGGGGGGGCCTCCGGGGAGCTGTTTTTT. This gives the protein CASSGGASGELFF.